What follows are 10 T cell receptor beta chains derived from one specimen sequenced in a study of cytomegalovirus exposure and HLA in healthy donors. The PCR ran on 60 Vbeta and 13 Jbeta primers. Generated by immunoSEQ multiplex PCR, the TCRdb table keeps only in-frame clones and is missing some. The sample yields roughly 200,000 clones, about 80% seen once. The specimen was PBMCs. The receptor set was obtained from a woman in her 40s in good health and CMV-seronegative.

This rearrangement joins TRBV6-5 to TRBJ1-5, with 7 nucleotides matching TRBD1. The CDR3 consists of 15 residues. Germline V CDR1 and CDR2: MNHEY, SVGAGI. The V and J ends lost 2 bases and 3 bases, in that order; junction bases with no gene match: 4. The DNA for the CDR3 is TGTGCCAGCAGTTACCGGACAGGTCACAATCAGCCCCAGCATTTT. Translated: CASSYRTGHNQPQHF.

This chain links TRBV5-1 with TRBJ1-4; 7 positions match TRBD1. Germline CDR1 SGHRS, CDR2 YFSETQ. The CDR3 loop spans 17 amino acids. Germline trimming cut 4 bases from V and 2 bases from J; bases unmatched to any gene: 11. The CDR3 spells CASSRTRQGLTNEKLFF. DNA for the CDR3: TGCGCCAGCAGCCGCACCCGACAGGGTCTGACTAATGAAAAACTGTTTTTT.

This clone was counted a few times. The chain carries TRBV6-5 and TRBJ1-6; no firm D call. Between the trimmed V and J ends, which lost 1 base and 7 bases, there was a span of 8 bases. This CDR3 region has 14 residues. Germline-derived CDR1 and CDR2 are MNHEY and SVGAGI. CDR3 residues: CASSYFEPNSPLHF. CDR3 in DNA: TGTGCCAGCAGTTACTTTGAGCCCAATTCACCCCTCCACTTT.

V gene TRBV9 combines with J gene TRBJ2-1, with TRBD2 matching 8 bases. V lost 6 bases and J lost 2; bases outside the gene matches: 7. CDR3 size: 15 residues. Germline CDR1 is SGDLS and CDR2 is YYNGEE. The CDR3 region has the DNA TGTGCCAGCACCGCCGGGGGGGCCCCCTACAATGAGCAGTTCTTC. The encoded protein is CASTAGGAPYNEQFF.

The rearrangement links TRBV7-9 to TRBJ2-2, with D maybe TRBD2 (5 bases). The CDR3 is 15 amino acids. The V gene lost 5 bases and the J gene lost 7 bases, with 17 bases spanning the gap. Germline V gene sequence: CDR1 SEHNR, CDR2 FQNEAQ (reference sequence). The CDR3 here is CASSTLTGKGGELFF. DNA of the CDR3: TGTGCCAGCAGCACCTTGACCGGGAAAGGCGGGGAGCTGTTTTTT. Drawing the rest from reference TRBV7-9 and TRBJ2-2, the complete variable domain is DTGVSQNPRHKITKRGQNVTFRCDPISEHNRLYWYRQTLGQGPEFLTYFQNEAQLEKSRLLSDRFSAERPKGSFSTLEIQRTEQGDSAMYLCASSTLTGKGGELFFGEGSRLTVL.

Here the CDR3 DNA reads TGCGCCAGCAGCCCCCAGGGACAGGGGTATGAAAAACTGTTTTTT. This codes for CASSPQGQGYEKLFF. This chain joins TRBV5-1 and TRBJ1-4; 10 positions match TRBD1. Germline loops: CDR1 SGHRS, CDR2 YFSETQ. J gave up 6 bases and V 4 bases, and 6 bases lay outside the gene matches. The CDR3 covers 15 residues.

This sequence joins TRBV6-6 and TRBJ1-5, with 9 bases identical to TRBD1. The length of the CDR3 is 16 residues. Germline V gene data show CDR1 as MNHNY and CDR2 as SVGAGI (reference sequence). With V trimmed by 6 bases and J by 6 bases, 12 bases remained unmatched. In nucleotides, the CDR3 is TGTGCCAGCAGACCTACCGGGACAGGGAGTCGTCAGCCCCAGCATTTT. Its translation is CASRPTGTGSRQPQHF.

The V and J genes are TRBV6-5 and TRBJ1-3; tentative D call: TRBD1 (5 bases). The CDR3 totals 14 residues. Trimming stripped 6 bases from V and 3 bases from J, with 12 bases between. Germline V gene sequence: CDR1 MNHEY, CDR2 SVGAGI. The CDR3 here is CASRMRGDGNTIYF. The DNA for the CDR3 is TGTGCCAGCAGGATGCGGGGGGATGGAAACACCATATATTTT.

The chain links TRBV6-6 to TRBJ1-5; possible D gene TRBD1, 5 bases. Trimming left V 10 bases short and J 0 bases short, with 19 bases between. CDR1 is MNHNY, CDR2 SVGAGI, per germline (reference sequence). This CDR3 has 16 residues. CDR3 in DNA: TGTGCCACCCTTCCGGGGACTAAAATTAGCAATCAGCCCCAGCATTTT. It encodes CATLPGTKISNQPQHF.

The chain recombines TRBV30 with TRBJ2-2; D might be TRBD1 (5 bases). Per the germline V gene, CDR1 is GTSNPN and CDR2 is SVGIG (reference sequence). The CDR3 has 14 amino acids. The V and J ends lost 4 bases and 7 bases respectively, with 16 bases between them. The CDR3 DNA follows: TGTGCCTGGACCCCAGGGATGGGCAGCGGGGAGCTGTTTTTT. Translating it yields CAWTPGMGSGELFF.